This T cell receptor (beta chain) was found in a study of T cells after yellow fever vaccination. The TCR cDNA carried a universal primer site and UMIs from 5'RACE template switching. TCRdb ran MiXCR on the 5' RACE reads and lists one entry per CDR3 protein. The sample holds 400,000 to 450,000 distinct CDR3 sequences; about 19% are singletons and the top ten take about a sixth. This specimen was PBMCs, taken before the yellow fever booster vaccination. This receptor was obtained from a man between 18 and 35 years old who received the YFV17D yellow fever vaccine.

The DNA for the CDR3 is TGCGCCAGCAGCCCGAACCGACAGGGGAACACTGAAGCTTTCTTT. It codes for CASSPNRQGNTEAFF. The rearrangement links TRBV5-1 to TRBJ1-1; 7 positions agree with TRBD1. Germline trimming cut 4 bases from V and 1 base from J; bases unmatched to any gene: 7. Germline V CDR1 and CDR2: SGHRS, YFSETQ. This CDR3 contains 15 residues.